A single sample is the source of the 22 T cell receptor beta chains below, sequenced in a study of T cell responses to AZD1222 COVID-19 vaccine. Profiling relied on immunoSEQ multiplex PCR, and the TCRdb table lists in-frame clones only, not all of them. Seen here are roughly 99,000 clones, approximately 90% observed once, and the top ten hold around 4.5%. The sample was peripheral blood, taken on day 0 of AZD1222 vaccination. All receptors come from an adult in good health.

The CDR3: CASSMVKDRPQHF. The CDR3 nucleotides are TGTGCCAGTAGTATGGTGAAGGACAGGCCCCAGCATTTT. The rearrangement uses TRBV19 and TRBJ1-5; D possibly corresponds to TRBD1 (6 bases). CDR3 length: 13 amino acids. CDR1 LNHDA and CDR2 SQIVND come from the germline V gene (reference sequence). Trimming stripped 3 bases from V and 9 bases from J, with 12 bases between.

The rearrangement links TRBV9 to TRBJ1-1; tentatively, D is TRBD1 (6 bases). V was clipped by 3 bases and J by 1 base, with 13 bases between them. This CDR3 spans 15 amino acids. Germline CDR1 is SGDLS and CDR2 is YYNGEE. CDR3 nucleotide sequence: TGTGCCAGCAGCGACGGGGGGGCGGCGAACACTGAAGCTTTCTTT. Encoded protein: CASSDGGAANTEAFF.

This chain uses TRBV5-6 with TRBJ1-3; no clear D gene. V shed 1 base and J shed 4 bases, with 12 bases lying between them. The CDR3 runs 15 residues. CDR1 and CDR2 from the germline V gene are SGHDT and YYEEEE. The CDR3 DNA reads TGTGCCAGCAGCTTGCCAGAGGATAGGGGAAACACCATATATTTT. Translating it yields CASSLPEDRGNTIYF.

The chain is built from TRBV3-1 (or the pseudogene TRBV3-2) and TRBJ1-2, with D tentatively TRBD1 (5 bases). The V end lost 6 bases, the J end lost 3 bases, and 17 bases lay between the germline ends. CDR3 length: 15 amino acids. Germline V gene data show CDR1 as LGHDT and CDR2 as YNNKEL (reference sequence). The CDR3 loop reads CASRHGRDRYYGYTF. In DNA, the CDR3 is TGTGCCAGCAGACACGGGAGGGACCGATACTATGGCTACACCTTC.

The gene calls are TRBV3-1 (or the pseudogene TRBV3-2) and TRBJ1-1; no clear D gene. This CDR3 is 15 amino acids long. Germline-derived CDR1 and CDR2 are LGHDT and YNNKEL (reference sequence). The V gene lost 0 bases and the J gene lost 2 bases, with 10 bases spanning the gap. The CDR3 coding sequence is TGTGCCAGCAGCCAAGAAAGTATTTTTAACACTGAAGCTTTCTTT. Its translation: CASSQESIFNTEAFF.

The chain has TRBV12-3 or TRBV12-4 and TRBJ2-5; 7 bases agree with TRBD1. Germline trimming cut 7 bases from V and 2 bases from J; bases unmatched to any gene: 4. The CDR3 extends over 13 amino acids. The CDR3 coding sequence is TGTGCCAGCACCCGACAGGGTCAAGAGACCCAGTACTTC. This translates into CASTRQGQETQYF.

This chain joins TRBV5-6 and TRBJ2-7; 7 bases match TRBD1. The germline V gene has CDR1 SGHDT and CDR2 YYEEEE. This CDR3 contains 14 residues. The V gene end was trimmed by 4 bases and the J gene end by 4 bases; junction bases not matched to a gene: 8. The CDR3 region is CASSTWTGIYEQYF. In nucleotides, the CDR3 is TGTGCCAGCAGCACCTGGACAGGCATTTACGAGCAGTACTTC.

The chain uses TRBV7-2 and TRBJ2-3; D is perhaps TRBD1 or TRBD2 (5 bases each). CDR1 SGHTA and CDR2 FQGNSA come from the germline V gene. The CDR3 extends over 15 amino acids. Between the trimmed V and J ends, which lost 4 bases and 1 base, there was a span of 12 bases. CDR3 nucleotides: TGTGCCAGCAGCTACTACGGGGCCGGCACAGATACGCAGTATTTT. Protein product: CASSYYGAGTDTQYF. The complete variable domain, with remaining parts taken from reference TRBV7-2 and TRBJ2-3, reads GAGVSQSPSNKVTEKGKDVELRCDPISGHTALYWYRQSLGQGLEFLIYFQGNSAPDKSGLPSDRFSAERTGGSVSTLTIQRTQQEDSAVYLCASSYYGAGTDTQYFGPGTRLTVL.

The chain couples TRBV7-2 to TRBJ1-6; TRBD1 is a possible D gene (5 bases). Deletions cut 4 bases from V and 0 bases from J, with 10 bases between. The CDR3 runs to 16 residues. Looked up from germline, CDR1 is SGHTA and CDR2 is FQGNSA. The chain's CDR3 is CASSWSGSSYNSPLHF. The DNA for the CDR3 is TGTGCCAGCAGCTGGTCAGGGAGCTCCTATAATTCACCCCTCCACTTT. Full variable domain (outside the CDR3, taken from reference TRBV7-2 and TRBJ1-6): GAGVSQSPSNKVTEKGKDVELRCDPISGHTALYWYRQSLGQGLEFLIYFQGNSAPDKSGLPSDRFSAERTGGSVSTLTIQRTQQEDSAVYLCASSWSGSSYNSPLHFGNGTRLTVT.

This clone was seen once. J is TRBJ1-1 and V is TRBV18; 10 bases line up with TRBD1. The CDR3 length is 16 residues. The germline V gene has CDR1 KGHSH and CDR2 LQKENI. V lost 1 base and J lost 1; bases outside the gene matches: 3. The CDR3 protein is CASSPLGTGENTEAFF. The CDR3 DNA reads TGTGCCAGCTCACCACTAGGGACAGGGGAGAACACTGAAGCTTTCTTT.

The V and J genes are TRBV7-2 and TRBJ1-3; D perhaps matches TRBD1 (5 bases). The CDR3 totals 16 residues. Germline-derived CDR1 and CDR2 are SGHTA and FQGNSA. V was cut by 3 bases and J by 2 bases, with 14 bases left in between. The CDR3 nucleotides read TGTGCCAGCAGCTTGGCCGAGACGGGGGCTGGAAACACCATATATTTT. It is translated as CASSLAETGAGNTIYF.

The V call is TRBV4-1, the J call TRBJ2-7, with 7 bases identical to TRBD1. Unmatched junction bases numbered 9, after V lost 1 base and J lost 3 bases. From germline, CDR1 is MGHRA and CDR2 YSYEKL. This CDR3 comprises 16 residues. The chain's CDR3 is CASSQVPDRTNYEQYF. In DNA, the CDR3 is TGCGCCAGCAGCCAAGTACCGGACAGGACGAACTACGAGCAGTACTTC.

This chain connects TRBV28 to TRBJ1-6; perhaps TRBD1 as D (6 bases). The V and J ends lost 6 bases and 5 bases respectively, with 14 bases between them. This CDR3 has 15 residues. Per the germline V gene, CDR1 is MDHEN and CDR2 is SYDVKM. As DNA, the CDR3 is TGTGCCAGCAGACAACAGGGATGGAATAATTCACCCCTCCACTTT. The encoded protein is CASRQQGWNNSPLHF.

The chain employs TRBV10-1 and TRBJ1-5, with no clear D. The CDR3 covers 13 residues. V dropped 2 bases and J dropped 9 bases, with 11 bases sitting between them. Germline assignment: CDR1 WNHNN and CDR2 SYGVQD (reference sequence). CDR3 amino acids: CASSEPAAWPQHF. CDR3 nucleotides: TGCGCCAGCAGTGAGCCGGCCGCTTGGCCCCAGCATTTT.

V is TRBV28 and J is TRBJ1-5, with 7 bases that match TRBD1. Germline lookup yields CDR1 MDHEN and CDR2 SYDVKM. CDR3 length: 20 amino acids. V shed 3 bases and J 0 bases; nucleotides not matched to a gene: 17. The CDR3 bases are TGTGCCAGCAGTTTCGACTCCCCCCGGGACAGATCATATAGCAATCAGCCCCAGCATTTT. Its protein product is CASSFDSPRDRSYSNQPQHF.

The J gene is TRBJ2-1, the V gene TRBV5-3; the D call may be TRBD1 or TRBD2 (6 bases each). TRBV5-3 is filed as an ORF, its function uncertain. This CDR3 has 15 residues. Trimming pared 9 bases from V and 0 bases from J, leaving 16 bases between. CDR3 DNA: TGTGCCAAGGGGGTGCGGGGATCCTCCTACAATGAGCAGTTCTTC. Protein sequence: CAKGVRGSSYNEQFF.

The V and J genes are TRBV7-2 and TRBJ2-1, with TRBD1 identical over 8 bases. Germline CDR1 reads SGHTA; CDR2 reads FQGNSA. The CDR3 contains 13 residues. Trimming at V came to 6 bases and at J to 9 bases, leaving 7 bases not matched to a gene. The CDR3 nucleotides read TGTGCCAGCAGGGGGACAGGCGGGTCTGAGCAGTTCTTC. It is translated as CASRGTGGSEQFF.

The rearrangement joins TRBV7-9 to TRBJ1-2, with D unclear. Trimming took off 1 base at V and 4 bases at J, with 13 bases between the two ends. This CDR3 comprises 15 residues. From germline, CDR1 is SEHNR and CDR2 FQNEAQ (reference sequence). The DNA for the CDR3 is TGTGCCAGCAGCTTAGAGGGCAGGCCCACCTATGGCTACACCTTC. Its translation: CASSLEGRPTYGYTF.

About this clone itself: The sample carries other DNA sequences with the same CDR3. This sequence joins TRBV4-3 and TRBJ2-5, with 14 nucleotides matching TRBD2. V lost 3 bases, J lost 4 bases, and 1 base stayed unmatched. The V gene's germline CDR1 is LGHNA and CDR2 YSLEER. CDR3 size: 15 residues. CDR3 sequence reads: CASSQGLAGVETQYF. The CDR3 DNA is TGCGCCAGCAGCCAGGGACTAGCGGGAGTAGAGACCCAGTACTTC.

The chain carries TRBV10-2 and TRBJ2-1, with TRBD2 matching 8 bases. CDR3 size: 14 residues. V dropped 6 bases and J dropped 8; count of bases not matched to a gene: 9. Germline-derived CDR1 and CDR2 are WSHSY and SAAADI. The CDR3 DNA is TGCGCCAGCAGATCAAGCGGGAGCGATCATGAGCAGTTCTTC. Translating gives CASRSSGSDHEQFF.

The chain uses TRBV5-1 and TRBJ2-7, with D maybe TRBD1 (6 bases). Germline CDR1 and CDR2: SGHRS and YFSETQ. CDR3 length: 13 residues. V dropped 5 bases and J dropped 3 bases, with 12 bases sitting between them. CDR3 nucleotide sequence: TGCGCCAGCAGTGGGGACAATAACTACGAGCAGTACTTC. This encodes CASSGDNNYEQYF.

The rearrangement links TRBV28 to TRBJ2-3; a possible D gene is TRBD2 (5 bases). Germline V gives CDR1 MDHEN, CDR2 SYDVKM. The germline V and J ends were trimmed by 2 bases and 7 bases, with 10 bases remaining between them. This CDR3 contains 13 residues. The CDR3 DNA sequence: TGTGCCAGCAGTTTACCCCGAGGGTATACGCAGTATTTT. Protein product: CASSLPRGYTQYF.